The T cell receptor beta chain described here comes from a study of blood T cell repertoires in COVID-19. Study as a whole: Researchers got acute and convalescent COVID-19 samples from the United States, Italy and Spain. PBMCs, B-cell-depleted T cells, or T cells were the source of the cDNA or gDNA that made up the material.

Original processing notes: Reference gene primer amplification yielded estimated nucleated cell counts. TCRdb keeps only in-frame clones here, not all; method: immunoSEQ multiplex PCR. V and J calls plus clone size are reproduced from that table; the DNA served to infer D and trimming. The sample includes some 97,000 clones, roughly 92% of them seen just once. CDR3 size: 13 residues. Trimming removed 4 bases from V and 1 base from J, with 7 bases in between. Germline V lookup: CDR1 MNHEY, CDR2 SVGAGI. The J gene is TRBJ1-1, the V gene TRBV6-5; D is undetermined. The material sequenced was peripheral blood. This sequence originates from a man aged 50 to 59 with active COVID-19. This CDR3 reads CASSWATNTEAFF. The CDR3 DNA follows: TGTGCCAGCAGTTGGGCAACGAACACTGAAGCTTTCTTT.